This T cell receptor beta chain was profiled in a study of cytotoxic CD8 clonotypes in ibrutinib-treated CLL. The table came from immunoSEQ multiplex PCR; TCRdb's copy has only in-frame clones and leaves some out. In the table there are 200,000 to 250,000 clones, just over 70% of which are singletons. Notes on this clone: An end of the junction differs from the germline gene, which may be a read error.

This clonotype originated in a human donor with chronic lymphocytic leukemia. Specimen: PBMCs, collected after 12 months of ibrutinib treatment.

CDR3 residues: CASTQEGDFVTEAFF. The CDR3 DNA follows: TGCGCCAGCACCCAAGAGGGGGATTTCGTCACTGAAGCTTTCTTT. The chain links TRBV4-3 to TRBJ1-1; TRBD1 is a possible D gene (6 bases). The CDR3 spans 15 residues. In germline, CDR1 is LGHNA, CDR2 YSLEER.